This T cell receptor (beta chain) was identified in a study of T-cell reconstitution after alpha-beta-depleted transplantation in children. The CDR3 length is 15 residues. The germline V gene has CDR1 MNHEY and CDR2 SVGAGI. Findings and limits, study-wide: T-cell counts and diversity at one year post-transplant came mainly from newly produced T cells. Some patients' high day-60 TCRbeta diversity was attributed to recipient cells surviving conditioning. In patients about two months after transplant, alpha-beta T cells reportedly arose from several hundred expanded graft clones.

This clonotype was found many times. Its specificity is unknown. One end of the junction does not line up with germline, which may come from a read error. Unique molecular identifiers were incorporated when the TCRbeta library was constructed. From the PCR reads, TCRdb called clonotypes with MiXCR, one entry per CDR3 protein. Of around 250,000 distinct CDR3 sequences in the sample, under 30% were seen once. This material consisted of PBMCs, taken before TCRalphabeta/CD19-depleted stem cell transplant. This TCR derives from a girl aged 2-10 years with Fanconi anemia, due to receive a stem cell transplant. This sequence joins TRBV6-5 and TRBJ2-7; TRBD1 matches 8 bases. In nucleotides, the CDR3 is TGTGCCAGCAGTTACTCGGGACAGGTTTCCTCCGAGCAGTACTTC. Residues: CASSYSGQVSSEQYF.